This T cell receptor (beta chain) was retrieved from a study of human T cells and chemical hapten exposure. Germline CDR1 SGHVS, CDR2 FNYEAQ. Trimming left V 6 bases short and J 13 bases short, with 18 bases between. The CDR3 spans 12 residues. Using its own MiXCR run on the RACE reads, TCRdb lists one record per CDR3 protein. The sample comprises roughly 40,000 distinct CDR3 sequences, about 11% of which are singletons, and less than 6.5% rests with the top ten. This clonotype was counted at least ten times. Time point in this sample: pre-sensitization, week 0. This sample's treatment: therapeutic diphenylcyclopropenone sensitization with weekly scalp DPC.

The gene calls are TRBV7-6 and TRBJ2-5, with D maybe TRBD1 (7 bases). This sample comprised whole blood, obtained in connection with sensitization to the hapten diphenylcyclopropenone (DPC). The clonotype was recovered from a young man with alopecia areata. Some clones in this sample may be carry-over from other donors' samples. In DNA form, the CDR3 reads TGTGCCAGCAGGCGGGACAGCCAACTTACGTACTTC. Translated, it gives CASRRDSQLTYF.